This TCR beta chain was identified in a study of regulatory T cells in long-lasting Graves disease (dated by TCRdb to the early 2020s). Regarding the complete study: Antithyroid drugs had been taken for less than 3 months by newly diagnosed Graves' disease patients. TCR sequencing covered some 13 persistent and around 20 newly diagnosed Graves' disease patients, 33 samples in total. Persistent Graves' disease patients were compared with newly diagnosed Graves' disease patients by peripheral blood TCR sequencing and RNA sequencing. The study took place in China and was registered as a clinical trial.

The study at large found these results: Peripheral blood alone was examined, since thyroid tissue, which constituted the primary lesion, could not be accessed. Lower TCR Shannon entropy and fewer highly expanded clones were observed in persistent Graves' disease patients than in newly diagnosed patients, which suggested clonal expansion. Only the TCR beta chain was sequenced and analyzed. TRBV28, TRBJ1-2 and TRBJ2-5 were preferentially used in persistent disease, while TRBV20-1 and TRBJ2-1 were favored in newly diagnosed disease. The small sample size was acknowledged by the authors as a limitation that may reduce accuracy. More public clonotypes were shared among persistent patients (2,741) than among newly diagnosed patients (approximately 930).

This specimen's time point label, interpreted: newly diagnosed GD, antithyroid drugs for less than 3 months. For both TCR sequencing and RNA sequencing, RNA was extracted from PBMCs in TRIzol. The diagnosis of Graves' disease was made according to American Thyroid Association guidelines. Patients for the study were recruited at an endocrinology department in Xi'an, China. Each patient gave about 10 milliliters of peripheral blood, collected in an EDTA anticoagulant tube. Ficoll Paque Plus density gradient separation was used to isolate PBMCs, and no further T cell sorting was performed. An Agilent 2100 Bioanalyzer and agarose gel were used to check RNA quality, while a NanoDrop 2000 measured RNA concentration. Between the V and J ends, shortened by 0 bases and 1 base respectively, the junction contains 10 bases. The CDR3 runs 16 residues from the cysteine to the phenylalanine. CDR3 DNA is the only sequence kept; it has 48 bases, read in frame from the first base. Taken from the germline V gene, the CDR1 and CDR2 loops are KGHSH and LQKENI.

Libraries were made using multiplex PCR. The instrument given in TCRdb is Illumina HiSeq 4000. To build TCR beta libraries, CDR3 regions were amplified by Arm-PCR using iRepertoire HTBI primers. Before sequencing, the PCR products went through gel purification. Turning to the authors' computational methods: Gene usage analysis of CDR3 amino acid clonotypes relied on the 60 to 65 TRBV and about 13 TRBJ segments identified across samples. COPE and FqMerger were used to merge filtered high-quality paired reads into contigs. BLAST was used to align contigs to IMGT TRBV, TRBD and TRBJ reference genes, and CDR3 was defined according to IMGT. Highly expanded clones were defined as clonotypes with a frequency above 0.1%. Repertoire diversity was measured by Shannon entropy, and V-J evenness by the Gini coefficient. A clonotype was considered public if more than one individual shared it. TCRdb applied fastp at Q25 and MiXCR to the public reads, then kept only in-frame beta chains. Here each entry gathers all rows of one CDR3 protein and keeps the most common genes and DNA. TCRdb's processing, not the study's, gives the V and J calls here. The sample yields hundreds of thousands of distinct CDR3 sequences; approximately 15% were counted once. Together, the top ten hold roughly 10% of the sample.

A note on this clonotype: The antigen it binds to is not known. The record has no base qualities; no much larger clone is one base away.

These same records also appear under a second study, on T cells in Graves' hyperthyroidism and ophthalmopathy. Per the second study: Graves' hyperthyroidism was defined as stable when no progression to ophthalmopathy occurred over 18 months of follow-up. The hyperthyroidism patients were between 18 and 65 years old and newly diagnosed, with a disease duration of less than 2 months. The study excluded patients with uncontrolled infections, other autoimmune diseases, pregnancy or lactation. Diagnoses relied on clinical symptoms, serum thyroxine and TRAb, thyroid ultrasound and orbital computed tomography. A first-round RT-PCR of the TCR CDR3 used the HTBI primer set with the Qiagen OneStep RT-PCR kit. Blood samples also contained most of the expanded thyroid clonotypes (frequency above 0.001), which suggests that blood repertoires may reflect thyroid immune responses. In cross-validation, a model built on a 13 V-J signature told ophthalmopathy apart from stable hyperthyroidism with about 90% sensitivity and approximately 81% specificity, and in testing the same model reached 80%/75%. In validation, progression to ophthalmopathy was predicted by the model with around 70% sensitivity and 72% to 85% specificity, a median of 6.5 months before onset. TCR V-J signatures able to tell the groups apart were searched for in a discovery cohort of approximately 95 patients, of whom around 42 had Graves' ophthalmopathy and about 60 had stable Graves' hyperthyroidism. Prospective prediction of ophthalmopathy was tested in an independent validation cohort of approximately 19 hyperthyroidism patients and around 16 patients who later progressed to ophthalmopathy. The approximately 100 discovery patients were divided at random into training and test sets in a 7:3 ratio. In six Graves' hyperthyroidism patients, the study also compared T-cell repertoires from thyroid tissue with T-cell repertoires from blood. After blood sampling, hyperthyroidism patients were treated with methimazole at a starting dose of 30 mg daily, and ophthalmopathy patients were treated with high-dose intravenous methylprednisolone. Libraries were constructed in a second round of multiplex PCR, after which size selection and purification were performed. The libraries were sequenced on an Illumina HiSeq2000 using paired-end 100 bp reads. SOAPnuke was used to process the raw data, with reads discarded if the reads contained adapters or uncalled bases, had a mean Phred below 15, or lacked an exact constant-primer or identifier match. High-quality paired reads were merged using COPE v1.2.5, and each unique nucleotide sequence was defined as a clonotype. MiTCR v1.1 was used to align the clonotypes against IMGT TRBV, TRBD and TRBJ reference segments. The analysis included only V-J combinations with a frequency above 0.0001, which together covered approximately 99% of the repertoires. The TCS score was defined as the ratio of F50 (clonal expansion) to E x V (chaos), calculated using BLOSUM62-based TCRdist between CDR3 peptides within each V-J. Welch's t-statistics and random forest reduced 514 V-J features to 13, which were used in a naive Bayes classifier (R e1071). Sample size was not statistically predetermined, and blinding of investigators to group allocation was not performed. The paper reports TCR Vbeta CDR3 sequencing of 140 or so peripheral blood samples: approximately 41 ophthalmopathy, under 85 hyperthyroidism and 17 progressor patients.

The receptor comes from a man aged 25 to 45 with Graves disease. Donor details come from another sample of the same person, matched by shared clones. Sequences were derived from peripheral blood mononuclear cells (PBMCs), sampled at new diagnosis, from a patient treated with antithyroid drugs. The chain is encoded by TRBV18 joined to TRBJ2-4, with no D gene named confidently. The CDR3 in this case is CASSPPAAAAKNIQYF. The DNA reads TGTGCCAGCTCACCACCGGCAGCAGCGGCCAAAAACATTCAGTACTTC.